This T cell receptor beta chain was found in a study of T-cell reconstitution after alpha-beta-depleted transplantation in children (dated by TCRdb to about 2016). About the investigation overall: Using TCR repertoire profiling, the study quantitatively followed how T-cell immune reconstitution unfolded in children after TCRalphabeta/CD19-depleted allogeneic hematopoietic cell transplantation. Paper-wide results and their limitations: Apparently early alphabetaT-cell count recovery about two months after transplant reportedly relied on only several hundred rapidly expanded clones derived from non-depleted graft cells. In some patients, the high TCRbeta diversity seen at day 60 was put down to recipient T cells and intrathymic progenitors that had survived conditioning. The frequencies of hyperexpanded clones fell over the following months, and after one year, T-cell counts and TCRbeta diversity were mostly attributed to newly produced T cells.

For CDR1 and CDR2, the germline V gene (reference sequence) lists MNHEY and SMNVEV. The CDR3 contains 17 residues, cysteine and phenylalanine counted. Only the CDR3 DNA stays, 51 bases, in frame from base 1. Between the V and J ends, shortened by 4 bases and 3 bases respectively, the junction contains 16 bases. The library was generated by PCR. The sequencing machine was an Illumina HiSeq 2500. To normalize quantification of the TCRbeta repertoire, the TCR libraries were built with molecular barcoding that relied on unique molecular identifiers. The raw public reads went through TCRdb reprocessing: fastp at Q25, MiXCR clone calling, in-frame beta chains kept. Under each unique CDR3 protein, matching rows form one entry showing the most common genes and DNA. The sample table records 200,000 to 300,000 distinct CDR3 sequences; about 25% of these occur just once. The ten top clones hold about 2.6% of the sample.

Remarks on this clonotype: The antigen it recognizes is unknown. No per-base quality is available; no much larger clone lies one base away.

Explained via the paper, the treatment or condition label denotes: allogeneic hematopoietic cell transplantation with graft depleted of TCRalphabeta T cells and CD19 B cells. The children who served as transplant recipients had been given grafts of TCRalphabeta/CD19-depleted allogeneic hematopoietic cells. Material: PBMCs, obtained before TCRalphabeta/CD19-depleted stem cell transplant. The receptor's source is a girl aged 2 to 10 with Fanconi anemia, due to receive a stem cell transplant. Recombination linked TRBV27 to TRBJ2-6, with the D segment identity uncertain. In nucleotide form, the sequence is TGTGCCAGCAGTTCGCCGGGCCGCCCCTTTGGGGCCAACGTCCTGACTTTC. Its product reads: CASSSPGRPFGANVLTF. Supplemented by the reference TRBV27 and TRBJ2-6 proteins around the CDR3, the complete variable domain is EAQVTQNPRYLITVTGKKLTVTCSQNMNHEYMSWYRQDPGLGLRQIYYSMNVEVTDKGDVPEGYKVSRKEKRNFPLILESPSPNQTSLYFCASSSPGRPFGANVLTFGAGSRLTVL.